This T cell receptor beta chain stems from a study of identical twins. Regarding the study as a whole: Some out-of-frame alpha sequences were shared by twins, and these showed excess low generation probability.

As concerns this clonotype: Its target is not known.

V was shortened by 2 bases and J by 7 bases, with 10 bases between the two germline ends. Germline CDR1 is SGHRS and CDR2 is YFSETQ. CDR3 length: 14 residues. One entry per CDR3 protein, called by TCRdb with MiXCR from the 5' RACE reads. The sample contains about 790,000 distinct CDR3 sequences, over 15% of which appear only once. This sample also appeared in a second study, on T cells expressing NK-cell markers.

The sample comprised PBMCs. The source is a woman younger than 30 in good health. V usage is TRBV5-1 and J usage is TRBJ1-6, with a tentative D call TRBD1 (6 bases). The CDR3 sequence: CASSLRQANSPLHF. CDR3 DNA: TGCGCCAGCAGCTTACGACAGGCGAATTCACCCCTCCACTTT.